The 12 T cell receptor beta chains below come from one sample, sequenced in a study of control samples from healthy donors and cancer patients. TCRdb's copy holds only in-frame clones and misses some; the assay was immunoSEQ multiplex PCR. The table lists about 250,000 clones, about 80% of them singletons. The sample consisted of PBMCs. Receptor source: an older woman with lung cancer.

This chain joins TRBV4-2 and TRBJ2-5; D may be TRBD2 (5 bases). The V gene lost 4 bases and the J gene lost 4 bases, with 22 bases spanning the gap. The germline V gene has CDR1 LGHNA and CDR2 YNFKEQ. The CDR3 runs 17 residues. The CDR3 spells CASSLGSTGTGSETQYF. The CDR3 DNA follows: TGTGCCAGCAGCCTTGGGTCGACTGGAACGGGGTCAGAGACCCAGTACTTC.

This chain joins TRBV28 and TRBJ1-5; a weak D match, TRBD1 (5 bases). Germline CDR1 reads MDHEN; CDR2 reads SYDVKM. The ends were cut back, 1 base at V and 1 base at J, with 11 bases in the middle. This CDR3 is built from 16 residues. The CDR3 region is CASSLSQGSSNQPQHF. Written as DNA, the CDR3 is TGTGCCAGCAGTTTATCTCAGGGTTCCAGCAATCAGCCCCAGCATTTT.

The rearrangement links TRBV3-1 (or the pseudogene TRBV3-2) to TRBJ2-7, with D perhaps TRBD1 (6 bases). Between the trimmed V and J ends, which lost 0 bases and 5 bases, there was a span of 14 bases. The CDR3 is 15 amino acids. The germline gives CDR1 LGHDT, CDR2 YNNKEL (reference sequence). The CDR3 nucleotides are TGTGCCAGCAGCCAAGAAACTCAGGGGTCCCACGAGCAGTACTTC. The encoded protein is CASSQETQGSHEQYF.

The chain combines TRBV4-1 with TRBJ2-3; D call uncertain. V was trimmed by 0 bases and J by 4 bases, leaving 8 bases between them. Germline V gives CDR1 MGHRA, CDR2 YSYEKL. The CDR3 is 14 amino acids. The CDR3 coding sequence is TGCGCCAGCAGCCAAGAGTACAGAGCAGATACGCAGTATTTT. Its translation is CASSQEYRADTQYF.

The V call is TRBV10-2, the J call TRBJ2-7; D is possibly TRBD1 (5 bases). The CDR3 runs to 16 residues. Trimming took off 0 bases at V and 2 bases at J, with 14 bases between the two ends. CDR1 and CDR2 from the germline V gene are WSHSY and SAAADI. The CDR3 protein is CASSESGAIQTYEQYF. CDR3 nucleotides: TGCGCCAGCAGTGAGTCTGGGGCAATTCAAACCTACGAGCAGTACTTC.

This clone appeared a single time. This chain uses TRBV11-2 with TRBJ2-7; 9 bases match TRBD2. Germline loops: CDR1 SGHAT, CDR2 FQNNGV. The CDR3 is made up of 17 amino acids. After removal of 3 bases from V and 3 bases from J, the junction contained 12 bases not matched to a gene. The CDR3 protein is CASSLAWTGGRVYEQYF. The CDR3 DNA reads as TGTGCCAGCAGCTTGGCATGGACAGGCGGGAGGGTCTACGAGCAGTACTTC.

This clone was recorded only once. This chain joins TRBV10-3 and TRBJ1-2, with unresolved D. V was cut by 10 bases and J by 2 bases, with 11 bases left in between. This CDR3 has 12 amino acids. CDR1 is ENHRY and CDR2 is SYGVKD in the germline V gene. The DNA for the CDR3 is TGTGCCACCTCTGGGCTCAACTATGGCTACACCTTC. It yields the protein CATSGLNYGYTF.

The chain uses TRBV20-1 and TRBJ2-3; no clear D. V was trimmed by 3 bases and J by 0 bases, leaving 10 bases between them. The CDR3 sequence is 14 residues long. Germline values: CDR1 DFQATT, CDR2 SNEGSKA (reference sequence). CDR3 amino acids: CSASGEGSTDTQYF. CDR3 nucleotide sequence: TGCAGTGCTAGTGGGGAAGGTAGCACAGATACGCAGTATTTT.

The chain combines TRBV5-4 with TRBJ2-7, with 8 bases matching TRBD2. CDR3 length: 13 residues. V was clipped by 0 bases and J by 6 bases; unmatched bases: 2. Germline lookup yields CDR1 SGHNT and CDR2 YYREEE (reference sequence). The CDR3 coding sequence is TGTGCCAGCAGCTTGGCGGGAGGGGCCGAGCAGTACTTC. This gives the protein CASSLAGGAEQYF. Based on the CDR3 plus reference TRBV5-4 and TRBJ2-7, the full variable domain is ETGVTQSPTHLIKTRGQQVTLRCSSQSGHNTVSWYQQALGQGPQFIFQYYREEENGRGNFPPRFSGLQFPNYSSELNVNALELDDSALYLCASSLAGGAEQYFGPGTRLTVT.

This clone was counted once. V and J are TRBV6-1 and TRBJ1-4; 8 nucleotides line up with TRBD1. The CDR3 has 15 amino acids. Germline trimming cut 5 bases from V and 4 bases from J; bases unmatched to any gene: 6. Germline CDR1 is MNHNS and CDR2 is SASEGT. The CDR3 sequence: CASSRTGLVNEKLFF. The CDR3 DNA reads TGTGCCAGCAGTAGGACAGGGCTTGTTAATGAAAAACTGTTTTTT.

The chain combines TRBV12-3 or TRBV12-4 with TRBJ1-1; D unresolved. This CDR3 contains 11 residues. V dropped 7 bases and J dropped 11 bases, with 14 bases sitting between them. CDR3 sequence (DNA): TGTGCCAGCATTGCTTGGGGTAGGGCTTTCTTT. Translation: CASIAWGRAFF.

The chain is built from TRBV29-1 and TRBJ2-5, with 10 bases lining up with TRBD1. The CDR3 has 15 residues. The V gene end was trimmed by 6 bases and the J gene end by 4 bases; junction bases not matched to a gene: 11. CDR1 is SQVTM and CDR2 is ANQGSEA in the germline V gene. The CDR3 region has the DNA TGCAGCGTAAGCCCGACAGGGGGCCCGGGAGAGACCCAGTACTTC. It encodes CSVSPTGGPGETQYF. The whole variable domain, filled in from reference TRBV29-1 and TRBJ2-5, reads SAVISQKPSRDICQRGTSLTIQCQVDSQVTMMFWYRQQPGQSLTLIATANQGSEATYESGFVIDKFPISRPNLTFSTLTVSNMSPEDSSIYLCSVSPTGGPGETQYFGPGTRLLVL.